Included here is one T cell receptor (beta chain) sequence, with context. The antigen is not known. The sample belongs to a study of shared clonotypes between healthy human individuals. In the source study's methods: For the immunoSEQ data, sequences were junction-only without quality scores, so filtering differed. The protocol was immunoSEQ multiplex PCR, while the TCRdb copy is restricted to in-frame clones and leaves out a portion. The V and J calls and the clone size are those of that table, but D and trimming were determined from the DNA. This sample has fewer than 1.6 million clones, with approximately 98.5% found just once. Findings of the study overall: Relative to memory subsets, naive subsets generally showed larger estimated richness. Clonotype sharing among donors was expected to depend on sequencing depth.

The V gene end was trimmed by 4 bases and the J gene end by 9 bases; junction bases not matched to a gene: 13. The CDR3 spans 17 residues. CDR1 is SGHDN and CDR2 is FVKESK in the germline V gene. The rearrangement uses TRBV14 and TRBJ2-1; 12 positions match TRBD2. The sequence was collected from a man aged 25 to 40 in good health. Sequenced: naive CD4+ T cells sorted from blood. Specified subset: CD45RA+ positively selected. The CDR3 loop reads CASSRLRLAGESFEQFF. For the CDR3, the DNA is TGTGCCAGCAGCCGACTGAGACTAGCGGGAGAATCTTTTGAGCAGTTCTTC.